This T cell receptor (beta chain) is from a study of neoadjuvant anti-PD-1 for oral cavity cancer. Study-wide background: Nivolumab at 3 mg/kg was mostly given biweekly, three to four doses, pre-surgery. Non-progressing patients received a fourth nivolumab dose near day 43, then surgery on days 50-56.

On this clone itself: Its target is not known.

General study points: Post-nivolumab, blood T cell clonality was significantly elevated in non-responders.

Using immunoSEQ multiplex PCR, the repertoire was profiled, and TCRdb retains in-frame clones only, with some absent. The sample lists some 9,800 clones, approximately 59% occurring once. The CDR3 loop spans 22 amino acids. Germline V gene lookup returns CDR1 LNHDA and CDR2 SQIVND (reference sequence). V shed 5 bases and J 2 bases; nucleotides not matched to a gene: 23. As to time point: after neoadjuvant nivolumab, at surgical resection. These oral cavity squamous cell carcinomas were HPV-negative and locally advanced. V is TRBV19 and J is TRBJ2-1, with 11 bases matching TRBD2. Specimen: PBMCs, collected after nivolumab (anti-PD-1) treatment. The TCR sequence derives from a person between 40 and 80 years old with oral cavity squamous cell carcinoma. CDR3: CASSRVGLAGGFSMSPYNEQFF. The CDR3 DNA sequence: TGTGCCAGTAGTCGGGTCGGGCTAGCGGGAGGATTCAGTATGAGCCCCTACAATGAGCAGTTCTTC.